Listed here are 25 T cell receptor delta chains from one sample, sequenced in a study of gamma-delta chains in newborns, infants, children. TCRdb re-processed the reads using CATT. The sample includes a few thousand delta-chain clones, under 4% of them seen just once. Material for sequencing was blood. The receptors shown here come from a child who was a newborn, infant or young child, either healthy, febrile or measles-vaccinated (not recorded which).

About this clone: This likely reflects a read error, since a far larger clone is one base away. The sample carries other DNA sequences with the same CDR3. The chain joins TRDV2 to TRDJ3; 10 nucleotides agree with TRDD3. Germline values: CDR1 GEAIGNYY, CDR2 EKD. The CDR3 extends over 19 amino acids. For the CDR3, the DNA is TGTGCCTGTGACAAAGTACTGGGGGATCTCTCCTGGGACACTCGACAGATGTTTTTC. It encodes CACDKVLGDLSWDTRQMFF.

Note on this clone: A clone one base away is much larger, so this may be a read error. The rearrangement uses TRDV2 and TRDJ3; the match to TRDD3 covers 7 bases. Germline assignment: CDR1 GEAIGNYY and CDR2 EKD. The CDR3 sequence is 20 residues long. CDR3 in DNA: TGTGCCCGTGACACACCGGGCTGGGGGCTAAGCTCCTGGGACACCCGACAGATGTTTTTC. It is translated as CARDTPGWGLSSWDTRQMFF.

This clone has just a few counts. The TCRdb protein comes from a much larger clone and disagrees with this DNA's translation at residue 7, likely due to a read error; the protein given here is derived from the DNA. The genes are TRDV2 and TRDJ3; D unresolved. V lost 0 bases and J 0 bases, leaving 17 bases between the germline ends. The germline CDR1 and CDR2 sequences are GEAIGNYY and EKD. CDR3 length equals 20 residues. CDR3 nucleotides: TGTGCCTGTGACACCCTGGAGGATGAATTCAGCTCCTGGGACACCCGACAGATGTTTTTC. Its translation: CACDTLEDEFSSWDTRQMFF.

Remarks on this clone: A clone one base away is much larger, so this may be a read error. Different DNA sequences within this sample yield the same CDR3. V gene TRAV29/DV5 combines with J gene TRDJ2, with TRDD3 matching 11 bases. The CDR3 runs 26 residues. Germline CDR1 reads NSMFDY; CDR2 reads ISSIKDK. In DNA form, the CDR3 reads TGCGCAGCAAGCGCGACGTCTGAAACGTGGGGGATACGCAATATAGTTGCGTCGGGTTTGACAGCACAACTCTTCTTT. It is translated as CAASATSETWGIRNIVASGLTAQLFF. Drawing the rest from reference TRAV29/DV5 and TRDJ2, the complete variable domain is DQQVKQNSPSLSVQEGRISILNCDYTNSMFDYFLWYKKYPAEGPTFLISISSIKDKNEDGRFTVFLNKSAKHLSLHIVPSQPGDSAVYFCAASATSETWGIRNIVASGLTAQLFFGKGTQLIVEP.

The sample holds a few counts of this clone. This sequence is one base from a far larger clone and is likely a read error. Different DNA sequences within this sample yield the same CDR3. The chain uses TRDV2 and TRDJ1; 10 bases align to TRDD3. The germline gives CDR1 GEAIGNYY, CDR2 EKD. This CDR3 spans 12 amino acids. In DNA form, the CDR3 reads TGCGCCTGTGACACTGGGGGATATAAACTCATCTTT. Its protein product is CACDTGGYKLIF.

This clone was observed many times. Given a much more abundant clone one base away, this may be a read error. The sample carries other DNA sequences with the same CDR3. The chain couples TRDV2 to TRDJ2; 13 nucleotides line up with TRDD3. Trimming removed 0 bases from V and 10 bases from J; junction bases left unmatched: 7. This CDR3 spans 16 amino acids. Germline lookup yields CDR1 GEAIGNYY and CDR2 EKD. The CDR3 loop reads CACDTLHWGIRGQLFF. The CDR3 DNA reads as TGTGCCTGTGACACCCTACACTGGGGGATACGCGGACAACTCTTCTTT.

The sample holds a few counts of this clone. For this DNA, TCRdb reports the protein of a much larger clone, which diverges at residue 14, most likely from a read error; the protein presented here is translated directly from the DNA. Here the CDR3 reads CALDEAGRDMTAQPFF. As DNA, the CDR3 is TGTGCTCTTGATGAGGCCGGCCGGGATATGACAGCACAACCCTTCTTT. V gene TRDV1 combines with J gene TRDJ2, with a possible D match to TRDD3 (6 bases). The CDR3 contains 16 residues. Per the germline V gene, CDR1 is TSWWSYY and CDR2 is QGS.

This clone was detected a few times. TCRdb attributes to this sequence the protein of a much larger clone, which differs from the DNA translation at residue 15; a read error is likely, and the protein displayed is translated from the DNA. The chain links TRDV2 to TRDJ1; D might be TRDD3 (6 bases). This CDR3 is built from 17 residues. Germline values: CDR1 GEAIGNYY, CDR2 EKD. CDR3 loop: CACDTGLGGRPWDKHIF. CDR3 sequence (DNA): TGTGCCTGTGACACCGGATTAGGGGGCCGACCGTGGGATAAACACATCTTT.

Regarding this clone: A much larger clone lies a single base off, so this may be a read error. The rearrangement joins TRDV1 to TRDJ1; a possible D gene is TRDD3 (9 bases). Germline CDR1 reads TSWWSYY; CDR2 reads QGS. The CDR3 covers 22 residues. Between the trimmed V and J ends, which lost 2 bases and 3 bases, there was a span of 34 bases. CDR3 coding DNA: TGTGCTCTTGGGGAATATCGTATCTTCCTACGTACTGGGGGACGAAGTCCCGATAAACTCATCTTT. It specifies CALGEYRIFLRTGGRSPDKLIF.

On this clone itself: Just one base apart from a much larger clone, this may be a read error. The chain couples TRDV1 to TRDJ1; tentatively, D is TRDD1 (6 bases). This CDR3 is 23 amino acids long. The V gene's germline CDR1 is TSWWSYY and CDR2 QGS. Trimming took off 2 bases at V and 5 bases at J, with 39 bases between the two ends. The DNA of the CDR3 is TGTGCTCTTGGGGAAGGGGCCCTCCCCACGAAATATAACGAGCTGGACCCTCATGATAAACTCATCTTT. This gives the protein CALGEGALPTKYNELDPHDKLIF.

This clone was counted between two and nine times. It may be a read error: a sequence one base away is much more abundant. Distinct nucleotide sequences in the sample also encode this CDR3. The CDR3 protein is CASLLGGYGSWDTRQMFF. The CDR3 DNA is TGTGCCTCCCTACTGGGGGGTTACGGCTCCTGGGACACCCGGCAGATGTTTTTC. The rearrangement links TRDV3 to TRDJ3; 8 positions match TRDD3. CDR1 and CDR2 (germline): TVYSNPD, GDNSRS (reference sequence). The CDR3 loop spans 18 amino acids.

Note on this clone: TCRdb's protein, taken from a much larger clone, differs from this DNA's translation at residue 5, likely owing to a read error; the protein displayed comes from the DNA. The gene calls are TRDV2 and TRDJ3; 9 positions match TRDD3. The CDR3 spans 17 residues. CDR1 is GEAIGNYY and CDR2 is EKD in the germline V gene. V was pared by 8 bases and J by 0 bases, with 7 bases of the junction left unmatched. CDR3 sequence: CASRIGGYSWDTRQMFF. CDR3 bases: TGTGCCTCTCGTATTGGGGGATACTCCTGGGACACCCGACAGATGTTTTTC.

In the case of this clone: The TCRdb record carries a much larger clone's protein, which differs from this DNA's translation at residue 10; a read error is the likely cause, and the protein listed here is the DNA translation. The chain uses TRDV2 and TRDJ3, with 8 bases identical to TRDD3. This CDR3 region has 17 residues. Germline V gene sequence: CDR1 GEAIGNYY, CDR2 EKD. CDR3 sequence: CACDSTGGSRDTRQMFF. CDR3 coding DNA: TGTGCCTGTGACAGTACTGGGGGCTCCCGGGACACCCGACAGATGTTTTTC.

This clone was seen more than once but under ten times. The protein TCRdb lists belongs to a much larger clone and differs from this DNA's translation at residue 5, which points to a read error; the protein shown is made from the DNA. This chain links TRDV2 with TRDJ1; 13 bases align to TRDD3. V was pared by 0 bases and J by 4 bases, with 4 bases of the junction left unmatched. CDR1 is GEAIGNYY and CDR2 is EKD in the germline V gene. The CDR3 has 16 amino acids. For the CDR3, the DNA is TGTGCCTGTGACACCAGAACTGGGGGATACGGCGATAAACTCATCTTT. As protein: CACDTRTGGYGDKLIF.

The table lists this clone with a few counts. This DNA translates differently at residue 3 from the TCRdb protein, which is that of a much larger clone; a read error is likely, and the protein shown is the DNA's own translation. The chain carries TRDV3 and TRDJ1, with D maybe TRDD3 (6 bases). Trimming took 5 bases from V and 2 from J, leaving 24 bases between them. CDR1 and CDR2 from the germline V gene are TVYSNPD and GDNSRS (reference sequence). CDR3 length equals 16 residues. In DNA form, the CDR3 reads TGTGCCCTGGCTGAGGACGGGGGGAAAGGGACCGATAAACTCATCTTT. Translating it yields CALAEDGGKGTDKLIF.

About this clone: The TCRdb protein comes from a much larger clone and disagrees with this DNA's translation at residue 14, likely due to a read error; the protein given here is derived from the DNA. The V gene is TRDV1, the J gene TRDJ2; 9 nucleotides agree with TRDD3. Germline lookup yields CDR1 TSWWSYY and CDR2 QGS. The CDR3 totals 17 residues. Written as DNA, the CDR3 is TGTGCTCTTGGGGAACGTACTGGGGGAGCTTTGACAGCACGACTCTTCTTT. It translates to CALGERTGGALTARLFF.

Regarding this clone: This clone may be a read error of a much larger clone one base away. The rearrangement links TRDV2 to TRDJ3; 8 bases line up with TRDD3. Losses at the gene ends were 3 bases for V and 0 bases for J; bases not matched to a gene: 6. This CDR3 spans 18 amino acids. The V gene's germline CDR1 is GEAIGNYY and CDR2 EKD. CDR3 loop: CACDLLGATSWDTRQMFF. The CDR3 nucleotides read TGTGCCTGTGACCTACTGGGGGCTACCTCCTGGGACACCCGACAGATGTTTTTC.

This clone was detected a few times. This DNA's translation and the protein TCRdb lists, from a much larger clone, do not match at residue 7, likely due to a read error; the protein shown is translated from the DNA. The chain links TRDV2 to TRDJ4; D may be TRDD3 (5 bases). V lost 0 bases to trimming and J lost 2 bases, with 6 bases between them. This CDR3 comprises 12 residues. CDR1 is GEAIGNYY, CDR2 EKD, per germline. CDR3 sequence reads: CACDTGGRPLIF. The CDR3 DNA is TGTGCCTGTGACACCGGGGGTAGACCCCTGATCTTT.

About this clone itself: The TCRdb protein comes from a much larger clone and disagrees with this DNA's translation at residue 9, likely due to a read error; the protein given here is derived from the DNA. The genes are TRDV2 and TRDJ3, with TRDD3 matching over 8 bases. V lost 0 bases and J lost 0; bases outside the gene matches: 6. The germline V gene encodes CDR1 GEAIGNYY and CDR2 EKD. This CDR3 contains 19 residues. The DNA of the CDR3 is TGTGCCTGTGACACCGTACTGGGGGTCCTCTCCTGGGACACCCGACAGATGTTTTTC. It translates to CACDTVLGVLSWDTRQMFF.

This clone was seen more than once but under ten times. The protein TCRdb gives is from a much larger clone and does not agree with this DNA's translation at residue 14, likely a read error; the protein shown here comes from the DNA. The chain recombines TRDV2 with TRDJ3, with 7 bases lining up with TRDD3. The germline V gene has CDR1 GEAIGNYY and CDR2 EKD. The CDR3 runs 19 residues. CDR3 region: CACDTPRIRPTWDIRQMFF. CDR3 in DNA: TGTGCCTGTGACACCCCACGGATACGCCCCACCTGGGACATCCGACAGATGTTTTTC.

This clone was recorded a few times. The protein held in TCRdb is that of a much larger clone and does not match this DNA's translation at residue 4, likely because of a read error; the protein shown is translated from the DNA. The V call is TRDV2, the J call TRDJ1; D possibly corresponds to TRDD3 (6 bases). The germline V gene has CDR1 GEAIGNYY and CDR2 EKD. The CDR3 spans 15 residues. CDR3 in DNA: TGTGCCTGTAACACCCTGGGGACACCCTACGATAAACTCATCTTT. Amino acid sequence: CACNTLGTPYDKLIF.

This clone showed up many times. This sequence is one base from a far larger clone and is likely a read error. Different DNA sequences within this sample yield the same CDR3. CDR3 bases: TGCGCCTGTGACACTGGGGGATACTCCTGGGACACCCGACAGATGTTTTTC. Its protein product is CACDTGGYSWDTRQMFF. This chain uses TRDV2 with TRDJ3, with TRDD3 identical over 11 bases. This CDR3 is 17 amino acids long. Germline V gene data show CDR1 as GEAIGNYY and CDR2 as EKD.

Points on this clone: The amino acid sequence in TCRdb belongs to a much larger clone and departs from this DNA's translation at residue 18, likely a sequencing read error; the sequence shown is translated from the DNA. V usage is TRDV2 and J usage is TRDJ3, with 13 nucleotides matching TRDD3. The CDR3 has 20 residues. Looked up from germline, CDR1 is GEAIGNYY and CDR2 is EKD. In DNA form, the CDR3 reads TGTGCCTGTGACTCCAGTACTGGGGGATACGTCTCCTGGGACACCCGACAGACGTTTTTC. It translates to CACDSSTGGYVSWDTRQTFF.

This clone was found a few times. The translation of this DNA and the TCRdb protein of a much larger clone differ at residue 16, probably owing to a read error; the protein shown here is translated from the DNA. The V gene is TRDV2, the J gene TRDJ3; TRDD3 is a possible D gene (6 bases). This CDR3 contains 18 residues. CDR1 is GEAIGNYY and CDR2 is EKD in the germline V gene. The DNA of the CDR3 is TGTGCCTGTTGTGTACTGGGCCGAGGCTCCTGGGACACCCGACAGGTGTTTTTC. Translating gives CACCVLGRGSWDTRQVFF.

This clone was seen ten or more times. Possible read error: a much larger clone is one base away. The chain combines TRDV2 with TRDJ3; 8 bases match TRDD3. Losses at the gene ends were 1 base for V and 0 bases for J; bases not matched to a gene: 19. The CDR3 sequence is 23 residues long. Germline assignment: CDR1 GEAIGNYY and CDR2 EKD. The CDR3 loop reads CACDTIRLSVGYEVSWDTRQMFF. The CDR3, as DNA: TGTGCCTGTGACACGATCCGACTCTCTGTGGGATACGAGGTCTCCTGGGACACCCGACAGATGTTTTTC.